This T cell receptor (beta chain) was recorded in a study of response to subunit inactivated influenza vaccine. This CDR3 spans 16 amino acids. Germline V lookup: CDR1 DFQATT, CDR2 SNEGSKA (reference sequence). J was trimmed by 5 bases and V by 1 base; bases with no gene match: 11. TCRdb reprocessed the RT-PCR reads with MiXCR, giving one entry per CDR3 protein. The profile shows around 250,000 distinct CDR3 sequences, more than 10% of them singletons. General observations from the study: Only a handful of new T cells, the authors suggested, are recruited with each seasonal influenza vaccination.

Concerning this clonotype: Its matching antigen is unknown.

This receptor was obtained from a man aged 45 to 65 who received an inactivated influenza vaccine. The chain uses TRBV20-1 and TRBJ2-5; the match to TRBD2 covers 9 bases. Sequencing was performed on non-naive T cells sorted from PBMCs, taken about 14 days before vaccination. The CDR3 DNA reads TGCAGTGCTAGAGTGCCAGCGGGGGGCGGTTTGGAGACCCAGTACTTC. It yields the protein CSARVPAGGGLETQYF.